The 15 T cell receptor beta chains given below trace back to one sample, sequenced in a study of cytomegalovirus exposure and HLA in healthy donors. 13 Jbeta primers and 60 Vbeta primers were used for the PCR. The repertoire was sequenced with immunoSEQ multiplex PCR; TCRdb's copy has only in-frame clones and lacks some. The table has 100,000 to 150,000 clones, 65% to 90% seen once; the top ten hold about 1.2%. Sample: PBMCs. The receptors derive from a girl aged 2 to 10 in good health and CMV-seronegative.

The gene calls are TRBV18 and TRBJ2-1, with 11 bases identical to TRBD2. Germline values: CDR1 KGHSH, CDR2 LQKENI. V gave up 6 bases and J gave up 9 bases; unmatched junction bases: 7. The CDR3 loop spans 14 amino acids. For the CDR3, the DNA is TGTGCCAGCTCCCAGACTAGCGGGACTACTGAGCAGTTCTTC. Protein sequence: CASSQTSGTTEQFF.

V is TRBV30 and J is TRBJ2-1, with 9 bases identical to TRBD2. The germline CDR1 and CDR2 sequences are GTSNPN and SVGIG (reference sequence). The CDR3 runs 15 residues. Trimming at V came to 0 bases and at J to 8 bases, leaving 8 bases not matched to a gene. The CDR3 bases are TGTGCCTGGAGTGTACCTAGCGGGATGGTCGATGAGCAGTTCTTC. It yields the protein CAWSVPSGMVDEQFF.

The chain combines TRBV19 with TRBJ1-1; no reliable D call. The CDR3 has 15 residues. CDR1 and CDR2 from the germline V gene are LNHDA and SQIVND (reference sequence). The germline V and J ends were trimmed by 9 bases and 1 base, with 18 bases remaining between them. In nucleotides, the CDR3 is TGTGCCAGCGCCCGGGTCCTAGGCGGGAACACTGAAGCTTTCTTT. Its protein product is CASARVLGGNTEAFF.

The rearrangement joins TRBV10-2 to TRBJ2-7; 11 nucleotides line up with TRBD2. V lost 6 bases, J lost 4 bases, and 5 bases stayed unmatched. Germline V gives CDR1 WSHSY, CDR2 SAAADI. The CDR3 is 14 amino acids. The CDR3: CASRLAGDGYEQYF. As DNA, the CDR3 is TGCGCCAGCAGACTAGCGGGAGACGGGTACGAGCAGTACTTC.

This clone was seen only once. The V gene is TRBV7-9, the J gene TRBJ2-7; tentatively, D is TRBD1 (6 bases). Trimming cost V 8 bases and J 0 bases, with 17 bases left between them. The CDR3 loop spans 15 amino acids. Germline V gene sequence: CDR1 SEHNR, CDR2 FQNEAQ (reference sequence). CDR3 loop: CASLTTGSSSYEQYF. The CDR3 DNA reads TGTGCCAGCCTCACGACAGGATCGAGCTCCTACGAGCAGTACTTC.

This chain connects TRBV11-2 to TRBJ2-7; 7 nucleotides agree with TRBD1. CDR1 SGHAT and CDR2 FQNNGV come from the germline V gene. The CDR3 totals 14 residues. After removal of 4 bases from V and 3 bases from J, the junction contained 6 bases not matched to a gene. DNA for the CDR3: TGTGCCAGCAGCTCCGGGACAGACTTCTACGAGCAGTACTTC. Amino acids: CASSSGTDFYEQYF.

This chain joins TRBV4-1 and TRBJ2-5, with TRBD2 matching over 10 bases. The V segment lost 0 bases and the J segment 1 base; nucleotides outside the gene matches: 5. The germline V gene has CDR1 MGHRA and CDR2 YSYEKL. The CDR3 covers 17 residues. The CDR3 DNA reads TGCGCCAGCAGCCAAGATACTAGCGGGATGAGCCAAGAGACCCAGTACTTC. The encoded protein is CASSQDTSGMSQETQYF.

The J gene is TRBJ1-2, the V gene TRBV7-9, with 8 bases aligning to TRBD1. Germline trimming cut 6 bases from V and 9 bases from J; bases unmatched to any gene: 6. This CDR3 region has 12 residues. The germline V gene has CDR1 SEHNR and CDR2 FQNEAQ (reference sequence). The CDR3, as DNA: TGTGCCAGCAGTACTGGGACAGGCCGCTACACCTTC. Its translation: CASSTGTGRYTF.

This clone was observed a few times. This chain joins TRBV4-3 and TRBJ2-3; 8 bases align to TRBD2. Per germline, CDR1 LGHNA and CDR2 YSLEER. There are 17 residues in the CDR3. V shed 3 bases and J 1 base; nucleotides not matched to a gene: 9. The CDR3 DNA sequence: TGCGCCAGCAGCCAGTCACCATGGGGACTAGGCACAGATACGCAGTATTTT. Translating it yields CASSQSPWGLGTDTQYF.

This clone came up a few times. The CDR3 reads CASSRTTGGSREKLFF. The CDR3 DNA sequence: TGTGCCAGCAGCAGAACCACAGGGGGCTCACGGGAAAAACTGTTTTTT. V and J are TRBV7-9 and TRBJ1-4, with 9 bases identical to TRBD1. The ends lost 5 bases at V and 8 bases at J; junction bases unmatched: 12. The CDR3 consists of 16 residues. Germline values: CDR1 SEHNR, CDR2 FQNEAQ (reference sequence).

The J gene is TRBJ2-5, the V gene TRBV29-1, with a tentative D call TRBD2 (6 bases). The V end lost 1 base, the J end lost 9 bases, and 15 bases lay between the germline ends. Germline assignment: CDR1 SQVTM and CDR2 ANQGSEA. The length of the CDR3 is 13 residues. In nucleotides, the CDR3 is TGCAGCGTTGAAGGCGAAGGGGACTTTGCCCAGTACTTC. This codes for CSVEGEGDFAQYF. Full variable domain (outside the CDR3, taken from reference TRBV29-1 and TRBJ2-5): SAVISQKPSRDICQRGTSLTIQCQVDSQVTMMFWYRQQPGQSLTLIATANQGSEATYESGFVIDKFPISRPNLTFSTLTVSNMSPEDSSIYLCSVEGEGDFAQYFGPGTRLLVL.

The DNA for the CDR3 is TGTGCCAGCAGTTTAAGGGGCTCTGGGGCCAACGTCCTGACTTTC. Translation: CASSLRGSGANVLTF. The J gene is TRBJ2-6, the V gene TRBV27; D perhaps matches TRBD1 (5 bases). The V end was cut by 2 bases, the J end by 0 bases, with 5 bases between. Per germline, CDR1 MNHEY and CDR2 SMNVEV (reference sequence). The CDR3 consists of 15 residues.

Comment on this clone: The junction departs from germline at one end; a sequencing error may be responsible. The J gene is TRBJ1-1, the V gene TRBV25-1, with TRBD1 matching over 8 bases. Per germline, CDR1 MGHDK and CDR2 SYGVNS. There are 16 residues in the CDR3. DNA for the CDR3: TGTGTCAGCAGTGAGGACCCAGGGGGCGATGGTTTTCAAGCTTTCTTT. The encoded protein is CVSSEDPGGDGFQAFF.

The gene calls are TRBV5-4 and TRBJ1-1; 8 positions agree with TRBD1. In germline, CDR1 is SGHNT, CDR2 YYREEE (reference sequence). The J segment lost 0 bases and the V segment lost 0 bases, leaving 10 bases of the junction unmatched. The CDR3 spans 18 residues. CDR3 in DNA: TGTGCCAGCAGCTTGGGTGGACAGGGTTCTTTAATGAACACTGAAGCTTTCTTT. This encodes CASSLGGQGSLMNTEAFF.

The rearrangement joins TRBV11-2 to TRBJ2-3; D unclear. The germline V gene encodes CDR1 SGHAT and CDR2 FQNNGV. Trimming left V 5 bases short and J 6 bases short, with 15 bases between. The CDR3 loop spans 14 amino acids. CDR3 sequence: CASSPRAPADTQYF. Written as DNA, the CDR3 is TGTGCCAGCAGCCCACGAGCGCCTGCTGATACGCAGTATTTT.